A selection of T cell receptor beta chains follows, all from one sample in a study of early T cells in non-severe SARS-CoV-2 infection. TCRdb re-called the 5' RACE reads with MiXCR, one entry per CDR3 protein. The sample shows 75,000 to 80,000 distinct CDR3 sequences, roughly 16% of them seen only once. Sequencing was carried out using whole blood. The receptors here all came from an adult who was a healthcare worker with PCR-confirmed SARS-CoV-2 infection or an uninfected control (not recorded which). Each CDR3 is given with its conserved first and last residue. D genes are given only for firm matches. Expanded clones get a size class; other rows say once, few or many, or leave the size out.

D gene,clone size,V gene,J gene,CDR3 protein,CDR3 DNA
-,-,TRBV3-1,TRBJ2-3,CASSQDWVHPDTQYF,TGTGCCAGCAGCCAAGACTGGGTTCACCCAGATACGCAGTATTTT
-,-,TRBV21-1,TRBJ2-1,CASRTRQGQGIHNEQFF,TGTGCCAGCAGGACTAGGCAGGGGCAGGGTATCCACAATGAGCAGTTCTTC
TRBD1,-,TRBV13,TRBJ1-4,CASSFISGQGFLEDEKLFF,TGTGCCAGCAGTTTTATCTCGGGACAGGGGTTTTTGGAGGATGAAAAACTGTTTTTT
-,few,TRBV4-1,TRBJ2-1,CASSQGRISSYNEQFF,TGCGCCAGCAGCCAAGGACGGATCAGCTCCTACAATGAGCAGTTCTTC
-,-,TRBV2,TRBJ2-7,CASKLTRHEQYF,TGTGCCAGCAAACTGACTCGTCACGAGCAGTACTTC
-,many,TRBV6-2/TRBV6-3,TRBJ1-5,CASSYSLAQPQHF,TGTGCCAGCAGTTACTCGTTAGCTCAGCCCCAGCATTTT
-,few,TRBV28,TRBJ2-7,CASSPFRYEQYF,TGTGCCAGCAGTCCCTTCCGCTACGAGCAGTACTTC
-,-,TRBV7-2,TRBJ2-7,CASSYIYEQYF,TGTGCCAGCAGCTATATCTACGAGCAGTACTTC
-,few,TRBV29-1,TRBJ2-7,CSVERGAYEQYF,TGCAGCGTTGAACGGGGAGCCTACGAGCAGTACTTC
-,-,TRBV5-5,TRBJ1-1,CASSLGQAIEAFF,TGTGCCAGCAGCTTGGGACAGGCTATTGAAGCTTTCTTT
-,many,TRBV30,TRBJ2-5,CAWRAPPETQYF,TGTGCCTGGAGAGCTCCACCAGAGACCCAGTACTTC
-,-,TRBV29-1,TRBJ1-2,CSVVGRTEDYGYTF,TGCAGCGTTGTTGGCAGGACGGAGGACTATGGCTACACCTTC
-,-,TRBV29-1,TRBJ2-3,CSVEGGALDPSTDTQYF,TGCAGCGTTGAAGGGGGGGCACTCGACCCTAGCACAGATACGCAGTATTTT
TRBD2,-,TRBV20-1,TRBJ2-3,CSASLASGTTDTQYF,TGCAGTGCTAGTCTCGCTAGCGGGACCACAGATACGCAGTATTTT
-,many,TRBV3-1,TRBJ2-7,CASSQGYEQYF,TGTGCCAGCAGCCAGGGCTACGAGCAGTACTTC
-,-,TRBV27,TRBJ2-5,CASSLERGQETQYF,TGTGCCAGCAGTTTAGAAAGGGGTCAAGAGACCCAGTACTTC
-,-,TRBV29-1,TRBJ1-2,CSVEGDLSRGYTF,TGCAGCGTTGAGGGGGATCTGTCTCGAGGCTACACCTTC
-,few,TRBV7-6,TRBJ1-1,CASSLVIQGGEAFF,TGTGCCAGCAGCTTAGTAATCCAGGGTGGTGAAGCTTTCTTT
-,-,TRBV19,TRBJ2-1,CASSIGTSRYNEQFF,TGTGCCAGTAGTATTGGGACAAGTCGCTACAATGAGCAGTTCTTC
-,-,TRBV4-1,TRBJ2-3,CASSFWGGADTQYF,TGCGCCAGCAGTTTTTGGGGGGGCGCAGATACGCAGTATTTT
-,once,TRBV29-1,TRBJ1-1,CSVVWHTEAFF,TGCAGCGTTGTTTGGCACACTGAAGCTTTCTTT
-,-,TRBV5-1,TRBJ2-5,CASGPARQETQYF,TGCGCCAGCGGCCCTGCGCGCCAAGAGACCCAGTACTTC
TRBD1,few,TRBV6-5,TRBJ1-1,CASSGGQSNTEAFF,TGTGCCAGCAGCGGGGGACAGAGCAACACTGAAGCTTTCTTT
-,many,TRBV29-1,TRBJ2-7,CSAAKAGDSYEQYF,TGCAGCGCCGCGAAGGCAGGGGACTCCTACGAGCAGTACTTC
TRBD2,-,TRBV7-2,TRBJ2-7,CASALAGGWYEQYF,TGTGCCAGCGCCTTGGCGGGAGGGTGGTACGAGCAGTACTTC
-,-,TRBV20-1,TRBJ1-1,CSATDKNTEAFF,TGCAGTGCTACAGACAAGAACACTGAAGCTTTCTTT
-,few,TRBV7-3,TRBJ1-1,CASSREGPGNTEAFF,TGTGCCAGCAGCCGAGAGGGCCCGGGAAACACTGAAGCTTTCTTT
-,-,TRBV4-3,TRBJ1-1,CASSQFKDANTEAFF,TGCGCCAGCAGCCAATTCAAAGACGCGAACACTGAAGCTTTCTTT
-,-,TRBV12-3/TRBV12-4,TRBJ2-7,CASSNKGVGSYEQYF,TGTGCCAGCAGTAACAAGGGGGTTGGCTCCTACGAGCAGTACTTC
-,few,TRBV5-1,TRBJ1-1,CASSLASWDTEAFF,TGCGCCAGCAGCTTGGCCAGTTGGGACACTGAAGCTTTCTTT
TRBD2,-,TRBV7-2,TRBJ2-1,CASSLGGSVNEQFF,TGTGCCAGCAGCTTGGGCGGGAGTGTTAATGAGCAGTTCTTC
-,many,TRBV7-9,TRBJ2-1,CASSLEEGDEQFF,TGTGCCAGCAGCTTAGAAGAGGGTGATGAGCAGTTCTTC
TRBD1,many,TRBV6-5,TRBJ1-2,CASSYGTGGSGYTF,TGTGCCAGCAGTTACGGGACAGGGGGCAGTGGCTACACCTTC
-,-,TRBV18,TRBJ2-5,CASSPENSVQYF,TGTGCCAGCTCACCAGAAAATTCGGTCCAGTACTTC
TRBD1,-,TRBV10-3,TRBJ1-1,CAISDGDRGRLDTEAFF,TGTGCCATCAGTGACGGGGACAGGGGGCGCTTGGACACTGAAGCTTTCTTT
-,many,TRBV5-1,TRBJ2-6,CASSPSGANVLTF,TGCGCCAGCAGCCCCTCTGGGGCCAACGTCCTGACTTTC
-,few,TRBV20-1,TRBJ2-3,CSARFPPGTDTQYF,TGCAGTGCTAGGTTCCCCCCAGGCACAGATACGCAGTATTTT
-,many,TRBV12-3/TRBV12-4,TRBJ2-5,CASSGGTGARETQYF,TGTGCCAGCAGCGGAGGGACGGGGGCGAGGGAGACCCAGTACTTC
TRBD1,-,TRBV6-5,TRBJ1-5,CASSRDRGFNQPQHF,TGTGCCAGCAGCCGGGACAGAGGGTTCAATCAGCCCCAGCATTTT
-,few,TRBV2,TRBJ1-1,CASRIQMNTEAFF,TGTGCCAGCAGGATACAGATGAACACTGAAGCTTTCTTT
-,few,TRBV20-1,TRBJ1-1,CSALSRATEAFF,TGCAGTGCGCTGTCCAGAGCCACTGAAGCTTTCTTT
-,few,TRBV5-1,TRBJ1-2,CASSHRRGYGYTF,TGCGCCAGCAGCCATCGCAGGGGCTATGGCTACACCTTC
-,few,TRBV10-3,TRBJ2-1,CAIKKQGTYNEQFF,TGTGCCATCAAGAAACAGGGTACCTACAATGAGCAGTTCTTC
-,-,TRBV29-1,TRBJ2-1,CSVEDSRTASSYNEQFF,TGCAGCGTTGAAGATTCTAGGACCGCGAGCTCCTACAATGAGCAGTTCTTC
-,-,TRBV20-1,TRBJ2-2,CSARNREGTGELFF,TGCAGTGCTAGAAATAGGGAAGGTACCGGGGAGCTGTTTTTT
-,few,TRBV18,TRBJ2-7,CASSRDYEQYF,TGTGCCAGCTCGCGGGATTACGAGCAGTACTTC
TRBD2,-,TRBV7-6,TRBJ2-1,CASSPPPPTSGNNEQFF,TGTGCCAGCAGCCCTCCACCTCCGACTAGCGGTAACAATGAGCAGTTCTTC
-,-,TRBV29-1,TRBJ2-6,CSVEDRQRNVLTF,TGCAGCGTTGAAGATCGACAGCGGAACGTCCTGACTTTC
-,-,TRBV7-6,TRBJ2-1,CASSYNSADSYNEQFF,TGTGCCAGCAGCTATAACTCCGCTGACTCCTACAATGAGCAGTTCTTC
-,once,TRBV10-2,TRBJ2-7,CASRASRDSYEQYF,TGCGCCAGCAGGGCCTCCAGGGATTCCTACGAGCAGTACTTC
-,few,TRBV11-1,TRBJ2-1,CASSLSRVAYNEQFF,TGTGCCAGCAGCTTATCCAGGGTCGCCTACAATGAGCAGTTCTTC
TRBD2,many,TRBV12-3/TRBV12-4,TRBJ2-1,CASSIAGGPVHEQFF,TGTGCCAGCAGTATAGCGGGAGGGCCGGTCCATGAGCAGTTCTTC